A few counts support the clone carrying this T cell receptor (beta chain). Its antigen is undetermined. This entry comes from a study of response to subunit inactivated influenza vaccine. Study observations and caveats: Authors proposed each seasonal influenza vaccination draws in few new T cells.

TCRdb itself ran the RT-PCR reads through MiXCR, one entry per CDR3 protein. The sample yields 610,000 or so distinct CDR3 sequences, less than 15% seen once. The ends lost 5 bases at V and 5 bases at J; junction bases unmatched: 5. From germline, CDR1 is SGHTA and CDR2 FQGNSA. This CDR3 spans 13 amino acids. This sequence originates from a man aged 45-65 years who received an inactivated influenza vaccine. The sequences come from PBMCs from blood, collected approximately 12 days after vaccination. This rearrangement joins TRBV7-2 to TRBJ2-7; 8 bases are shared with TRBD1. In DNA, the CDR3 is TGTGCCAGCAGCACGGACAGGGAGCACGAGCAGTACTTC. Amino acid sequence: CASSTDREHEQYF.